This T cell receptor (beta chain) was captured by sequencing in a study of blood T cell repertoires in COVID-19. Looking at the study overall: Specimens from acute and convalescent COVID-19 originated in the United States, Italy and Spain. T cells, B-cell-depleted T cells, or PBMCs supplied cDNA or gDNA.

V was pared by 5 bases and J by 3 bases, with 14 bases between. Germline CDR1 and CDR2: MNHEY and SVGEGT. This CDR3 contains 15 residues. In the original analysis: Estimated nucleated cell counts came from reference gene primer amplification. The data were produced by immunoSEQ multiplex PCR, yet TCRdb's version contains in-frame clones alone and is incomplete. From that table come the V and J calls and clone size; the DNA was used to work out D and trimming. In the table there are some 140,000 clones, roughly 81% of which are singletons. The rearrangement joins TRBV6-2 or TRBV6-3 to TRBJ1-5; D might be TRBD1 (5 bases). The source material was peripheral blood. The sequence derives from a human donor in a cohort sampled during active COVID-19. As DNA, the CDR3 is TGTGCCAGCAGTCGAGCCAGGGTTCTCAATCAGCCCCAGCATTTT. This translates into CASSRARVLNQPQHF.